One sample yielded the 12 T cell receptor beta chains listed below, sequenced in a study of cytomegalovirus exposure and HLA in healthy donors. Profiled with immunoSEQ multiplex PCR; TCRdb holds only in-frame clones, not every one. The sample yields fewer than 70,000 clones, around nine tenths seen once. Material for sequencing was PBMCs. The origin of the receptors is a man aged 18 to 30 in good health and CMV-seronegative.

On this clone: Other nucleotide sequences in the sample specify the same CDR3. The J gene is TRBJ2-6, the V gene TRBV11-2; no firm D call. Germline-derived CDR1 and CDR2 are SGHAT and FQNNGV. The CDR3 contains 14 residues. The ends were cut back, 3 bases at V and 1 base at J, with 4 bases in the middle. The CDR3 bases are TGTGCCAGCAGCTTTTCTTCTGGGGCCAACGTCCTGACTTTC. Its translation is CASSFSSGANVLTF.

The chain combines TRBV11-2 with TRBJ2-4, with 7 nucleotides matching TRBD1. Germline V gene data show CDR1 as SGHAT and CDR2 as FQNNGV. The CDR3 totals 15 residues. The junction had 13 bases not matched to a gene; V was cut back by 5 bases and J by 9 bases. Here the CDR3 DNA reads TGTGCCAGCAGCCCCAACAGGGGCGGAGGTAGCATTCAGTACTTC. Its protein is CASSPNRGGGSIQYF.

The chain employs TRBV9 and TRBJ2-7, with 10 nucleotides matching TRBD2. Germline CDR1 is SGDLS and CDR2 is YYNGEE. The CDR3 extends over 20 amino acids. With V trimmed by 0 bases and J by 2 bases, 17 bases remained unmatched. CDR3 DNA sequence: TGTGCCAGCAGCGTAGGCCCTAGCGGGGGCCGATTTTCCAGAACCTACGAGCAGTACTTC. The encoded protein is CASSVGPSGGRFSRTYEQYF.

This clone was seen only once. The V call is TRBV27, the J call TRBJ2-1; 9 bases fit TRBD2. CDR1 MNHEY and CDR2 SMNVEV come from the germline V gene (reference sequence). The J segment lost 1 base and the V segment lost 7 bases, leaving 8 bases of the junction unmatched. The CDR3 consists of 16 residues. The CDR3 DNA follows: TGTGCCAGCAAGCCCTCGACTAGCGGTTCCTACAATGAGCAGTTCTTC. Protein product: CASKPSTSGSYNEQFF.

This chain connects TRBV15 to TRBJ1-2, with 8 positions matching TRBD1. Germline CDR1 is LNHNV and CDR2 is YYDKDF (reference sequence). The V gene end was trimmed by 3 bases and the J gene end by 4 bases; junction bases not matched to a gene: 7. The CDR3 is 15 amino acids. CDR3: CATSREEDRAYGYTF. DNA of the CDR3: TGTGCCACCAGCAGGGAGGAGGACAGGGCCTATGGCTACACCTTC.

The chain has TRBV30 and TRBJ2-1; 9 bases are shared with TRBD2. The CDR3 extends over 13 amino acids. The junction had 9 bases not matched to a gene; V was cut back by 0 bases and J by 15 bases. CDR1 GTSNPN and CDR2 SVGIG come from the germline V gene (reference sequence). In DNA, the CDR3 is TGTGCCTGGAGTGTACGGAGCGGGAGGAACCCGTTCTTC. Translated, it gives CAWSVRSGRNPFF.

The chain combines TRBV28 with TRBJ1-2, with 7 bases matching TRBD1. Germline assignment: CDR1 MDHEN and CDR2 SYDVKM. V shed 3 bases, J shed 4 bases, and the junction held 5 bases outside the gene matches. The CDR3 runs 14 residues. For the CDR3, the DNA is TGTGCCAGCAGTTTGTCGACAGGGTCCTATGGCTACACCTTC. It yields the protein CASSLSTGSYGYTF.

This chain connects TRBV15 to TRBJ2-7, with 9 nucleotides matching TRBD1. CDR3 length equals 14 residues. V lost 5 bases and J lost 1; bases outside the gene matches: 3. Germline V lookup: CDR1 LNHNV, CDR2 YYDKDF (reference sequence). This CDR3 reads CATSSGTGSYEQYF. The CDR3 DNA reads as TGTGCCACCAGCTCCGGGACAGGGTCCTACGAGCAGTACTTC.

The chain couples TRBV5-1 to TRBJ1-2; possible D gene TRBD1, 6 bases. CDR3 size: 13 residues. V lost 4 bases and J 2 bases, leaving 9 bases between the germline ends. Germline CDR1 and CDR2: SGHRS and YFSETQ. This chain's CDR3 is CASSAGQNYGYTF. The CDR3 DNA is TGCGCCAGCAGCGCCGGACAGAACTATGGCTACACCTTC.

This sequence joins TRBV5-1 and TRBJ1-1; no clear D. Per germline, CDR1 SGHRS and CDR2 YFSETQ. The CDR3 has 16 residues. V lost 2 bases to trimming and J lost 3 bases, with 17 bases between them. CDR3 DNA sequence: TGCGCCAGCAGCTTTTCCGGACTCGTGGAGGACACTGAAGCTTTCTTT. Translation: CASSFSGLVEDTEAFF.

This chain joins TRBV2 and TRBJ2-3, with TRBD2 as a possible D gene (6 bases). Germline V CDR1 and CDR2: SNHLY, FYNNEI. CDR3 size: 14 residues. As DNA, the CDR3 is TGTGCGTCGCGGCGCATGACGGGAGCAGATACGCAGTATTTT. Translation gives CASRRMTGADTQYF.

The sample holds a few counts of this clone. The V gene is TRBV6-1, the J gene TRBJ2-7; 9 positions agree with TRBD1. Germline V CDR1 and CDR2: MNHNS, SASEGT. The V and J ends lost 2 bases and 3 bases, in that order; junction bases with no gene match: 5. CDR3 length equals 15 residues. Here the CDR3 DNA reads TGTGCCAGCAGTGAAAGGGAGACAGGGGGCTACGAGCAGTACTTC. Translating gives CASSERETGGYEQYF.